One and the same sample provided the 2 T cell receptor beta chains below, sequenced in a study of PD-1 blockade in classical Hodgkin lymphoma. Clones were sequenced by immunoSEQ multiplex PCR, and TCRdb holds only the in-frame ones, with some missing. The table shows 55,000 to 75,000 clones, with approximately 94% occurring only once. All trial patients relapsed after autologous stem cell transplantation. The material was peripheral blood mononuclear cells (PBMCs), obtained at baseline. These receptors all come from a human donor with classical Hodgkin lymphoma.

V gene TRBV19 combines with J gene TRBJ2-3; 8 positions agree with TRBD1. The V segment lost 6 bases and the J segment 2 bases; nucleotides outside the gene matches: 7. The CDR3 runs 15 residues. CDR1 is LNHDA, CDR2 SQIVND, per germline (reference sequence). CDR3 sequence reads: CASSGDRFITDTQYF. CDR3 DNA sequence: TGTGCCAGTAGCGGGGACAGGTTCATCACAGATACGCAGTATTTT. The full variable domain, its missing parts supplied by reference TRBV19 and TRBJ2-3, is DGGITQSPKYLFRKEGQNVTLSCEQNLNHDAMYWYRQDPGQGLRLIYYSQIVNDFQKGDIAEGYSVSREKKESFPLTVTSAQKNPTAFYLCASSGDRFITDTQYFGPGTRLTVL.

The V and J genes are TRBV28 and TRBJ2-7, with TRBD2 as a possible D gene (6 bases). Trimming removed 8 bases at V and 2 bases at J, with 16 bases between. Germline V gives CDR1 MDHEN, CDR2 SYDVKM. The length of the CDR3 is 14 residues. The CDR3 region is CASRTGTSTYEQYF. The CDR3 coding sequence is TGTGCCAGCCGCACCGGGACTTCAACCTACGAGCAGTACTTC. Based on the CDR3 plus reference TRBV28 and TRBJ2-7, the full variable domain is DVKVTQSSRYLVKRTGEKVFLECVQDMDHENMFWYRQDPGLGLRLIYFSYDVKMKEKGDIPEGYSVSREKKERFSLILESASTNQTSMYLCASRTGTSTYEQYFGPGTRLTVT.